One sample yielded the 21 T cell receptor beta chains listed below, sequenced in a study of T-cell memory formation after mild COVID-19. TCRdb processed the 5' RACE reads anew with MiXCR; each CDR3 protein has one entry. The sample lists a few hundred thousand distinct CDR3 sequences, approximately 15% seen once, with roughly a fifth in the top ten. Sequencing was carried out using PBMCs or a T cell subset sorted from them (not recorded which). These TCRs come from a man in his late teens or twenties who had mild COVID-19 (a few samples of this study predate the infection). Cell type and time point are not known.

This clonotype has only a few counts. The V call is TRBV10-3, the J call TRBJ2-1; D is possibly TRBD2 (5 bases). The CDR3 extends over 13 amino acids. Per germline, CDR1 ENHRY and CDR2 SYGVKD. V was pared by 2 bases and J by 8 bases, with 10 bases between. The CDR3 spells CAISETPGYEQFF. The CDR3, as DNA: TGTGCCATCAGTGAGACCCCGGGATATGAGCAGTTCTTC.

The chain's CDR3 is CSAKGPLIYEQYF. The DNA of the CDR3 is TGCAGTGCTAAAGGGCCTCTCATATACGAGCAGTACTTC. This chain uses TRBV20-1 with TRBJ2-7, with D unresolved. The V end was cut by 4 bases, the J end by 4 bases, with 14 bases between. This CDR3 is 13 amino acids long. The germline CDR1 and CDR2 sequences are DFQATT and SNEGSKA (reference sequence).

The V call is TRBV12-5, the J call TRBJ1-1, with unresolved D. Trimming took 1 base from V and 1 from J, leaving 4 bases between them. Germline CDR1 LGHNT, CDR2 FRNRAP. The CDR3 spans 13 residues. CDR3 residues: CASGLGQNTEAFF. The DNA for the CDR3 is TGTGCTAGTGGTTTGGGACAGAACACTGAAGCTTTCTTT.

The chain has TRBV9 and TRBJ2-1; no reliable D call. The CDR3 is made up of 14 amino acids. V was pared by 0 bases and J by 5 bases, with 9 bases between. From germline, CDR1 is SGDLS and CDR2 YYNGEE. The CDR3, as DNA: TGTGCCAGCAGCGTAGAGCTTTGGGACAATGAGCAGTTCTTC. The encoded protein is CASSVELWDNEQFF.

The chain carries TRBV10-3 and TRBJ2-7, with 8 bases identical to TRBD1. The germline V gene has CDR1 ENHRY and CDR2 SYGVKD. The length of the CDR3 is 14 residues. The ends lost 10 bases at V and 4 bases at J; junction bases unmatched: 12. CDR3 region: CATQRAGGAYEQYV. The CDR3, as DNA: TGTGCCACCCAAAGGGCAGGGGGCGCGTACGAGCAGTACGTC.

The table lists this clonotype with a few counts. The chain uses TRBV24-1 and TRBJ2-5; a possible D gene is TRBD1 (5 bases). The CDR3 extends over 13 amino acids. Trimming stripped 4 bases from V and 2 bases from J, with 7 bases between. Germline lookup yields CDR1 KGHDR and CDR2 SFDVKD. In nucleotides, the CDR3 is TGTGCCACCAGTGACCGACAGCAAGAGACCCAGTACTTC. Amino acids: CATSDRQQETQYF.

This clonotype was observed at least ten times. The V call is TRBV5-1, the J call TRBJ2-6; D ambiguous. Trimming left V 5 bases short and J 0 bases short, with 9 bases between. CDR1 is SGHRS, CDR2 YFSETQ, per germline. The CDR3 has 15 amino acids. CDR3 nucleotides: TGCGCCAGCAGAACGGACGGCTCTGGGGCCAACGTCCTGACTTTC. Its translation is CASRTDGSGANVLTF.

This chain joins TRBV5-1 and TRBJ2-6, with TRBD1 as a possible D gene (5 bases). There are 18 residues in the CDR3. Germline lookup yields CDR1 SGHRS and CDR2 YFSETQ. Trimming removed 7 bases from V and 0 bases from J, with 20 bases in between. CDR3 residues: CASRKTRVVLSGANVLTF. The CDR3 DNA reads TGCGCCAGCCGGAAAACCAGGGTAGTCCTCTCTGGGGCCAACGTCCTGACTTTC.

This clonotype occurred many times. The rearrangement joins TRBV5-1 to TRBJ2-3; D is unclear. This CDR3 region has 14 residues. Germline CDR1 is SGHRS and CDR2 is YFSETQ. Trimming stripped 0 bases from V and 0 bases from J, with 5 bases between. In DNA, the CDR3 is TGCGCCAGCAGCTTGGGCTATAGCACAGATACGCAGTATTTT. This encodes CASSLGYSTDTQYF.

V usage is TRBV2 and J usage is TRBJ2-3, with TRBD1 identical over 9 bases. The ends lost 1 base at V and 2 bases at J; junction bases unmatched: 16. The CDR3 is 20 residues long. Germline values: CDR1 SNHLY, CDR2 FYNNEI. CDR3 bases: TGTGCCAGCAGTGAAGAGGGGGCGTTAGACAGGGGGATGTCCACAGATACGCAGTATTTT. It codes for CASSEEGALDRGMSTDTQYF.

This clonotype was detected only a few times. This chain connects TRBV5-4 to TRBJ2-7; 13 bases are shared with TRBD2. Per germline, CDR1 SGHNT and CDR2 YYREEE (reference sequence). The CDR3 has 18 amino acids. Trimming removed 4 bases from V and 5 bases from J; junction bases left unmatched: 15. The CDR3 DNA is TGTGCCAGCAGCCCAGGCTCACTAGCGGGGGGGACCCCCGACGAGCAGTACTTC. As protein: CASSPGSLAGGTPDEQYF.

V gene TRBV12-3 or TRBV12-4 combines with J gene TRBJ2-3; TRBD1 agrees at 7 bases. This CDR3 contains 15 residues. The V segment lost 5 bases and the J segment 3 bases; nucleotides outside the gene matches: 8. CDR3 amino acids: CASSTDRTGTDTQYF. In nucleotides, the CDR3 is TGTGCCAGCAGTACGGACAGGACTGGAACAGATACGCAGTATTTT.

The gene calls are TRBV12-3 or TRBV12-4 and TRBJ1-2; a weak D match, TRBD1 (5 bases). V lost 6 bases to trimming and J lost 2 bases, with 13 bases between them. This CDR3 is 14 amino acids long. CDR3 in amino acids: CASSRQPGNYGYTF. CDR3 coding DNA: TGTGCCAGCAGCCGACAGCCAGGAAACTATGGCTACACCTTC.

The genes are TRBV12-3 or TRBV12-4 and TRBJ2-5; 9 bases agree with TRBD1. V lost 5 bases and J lost 10; bases outside the gene matches: 14. The CDR3 length is 15 residues. Here the CDR3 DNA reads TGTGCCAGCAGTCAAAATACAGGGGGCGAATGGATCCAGTACTTC. This sequence encodes CASSQNTGGEWIQYF.

V and J are TRBV7-9 and TRBJ2-7, with TRBD2 matching over 11 bases. V dropped 3 bases and J dropped 4; count of bases not matched to a gene: 5. The CDR3 is made up of 15 amino acids. Germline V gene lookup returns CDR1 SEHNR and CDR2 FQNEAQ (reference sequence). In DNA form, the CDR3 reads TGTGCCAGCAGCTTGGGGACTAGCGGAGGGTACGAGCAGTACGTC. Protein: CASSLGTSGGYEQYV.

This clonotype was observed a few times. The J gene is TRBJ1-2, the V gene TRBV11-2; D may be TRBD1 (5 bases). Germline V CDR1 and CDR2: SGHAT, FQNNGV. V shed 5 bases and J shed 4 bases, with 14 bases lying between them. CDR3 length equals 14 residues. In DNA, the CDR3 is TGTGCCAGCAGCCCAACTACAGGAATCTATGGCTACACCTTC. Protein: CASSPTTGIYGYTF.

This clonotype was seen a handful of times. The chain is built from TRBV6-1 and TRBJ1-2, with D possibly TRBD1 on 5 matching bases. The CDR3 runs to 12 residues. Germline CDR1 MNHNS, CDR2 SASEGT. The V end was cut by 7 bases, the J end by 8 bases, with 14 bases between. The CDR3 DNA reads as TGTGCCAGCACTGGGGCTACGCGAGGCTACACCTTC. Translating it yields CASTGATRGYTF.

This sequence joins TRBV7-2 and TRBJ2-7; D ambiguous. The CDR3 totals 14 residues. V gave up 4 bases and J gave up 0 bases, with 10 bases separating them. Germline assignment: CDR1 SGHTA and CDR2 FQGNSA. The CDR3 region has the DNA TGTGCCAGCAGCTCGTCCTTCAACTCCTACGAGCAGTACTTC. Protein product: CASSSSFNSYEQYF.

This clonotype appeared a few times. CDR3 sequence: CASATGDRNSPLHF. The DNA of the CDR3 is TGCGCCAGCGCTACAGGGGATAGGAATTCACCCCTCCACTTT. The chain joins TRBV5-1 to TRBJ1-6; 7 bases line up with TRBD1. The CDR3 extends over 14 amino acids. From germline, CDR1 is SGHRS and CDR2 YFSETQ. The J segment lost 7 bases and the V segment lost 7 bases, leaving 8 bases of the junction unmatched.

The CDR3 loop reads CASSPQGIGELFF. The CDR3 DNA is TGTGCCAGCAGTCCGCAGGGAATCGGGGAGCTGTTTTTT. This chain links TRBV28 with TRBJ2-2; perhaps TRBD1 as D (5 bases). The CDR3 extends over 13 amino acids. Trimming shortened V by 5 bases and J by 7 bases, and 11 bases separated the two germline ends. Germline loops: CDR1 MDHEN, CDR2 SYDVKM.

This clonotype was picked up a small number of times. The germline gene is not matched at one end of the junction; a read error may be the cause. This chain uses TRBV27 with TRBJ2-7; D remains unclear. CDR1 and CDR2 from the germline V gene are MNHEY and SMNVEV (reference sequence). The CDR3 runs to 14 residues. CDR3 in amino acids: CASSVSDYGREQYF. The CDR3 region has the DNA TGTGCCAGCAGTGTATCGGATTACGGGCGCGAGCAGTACTTC.